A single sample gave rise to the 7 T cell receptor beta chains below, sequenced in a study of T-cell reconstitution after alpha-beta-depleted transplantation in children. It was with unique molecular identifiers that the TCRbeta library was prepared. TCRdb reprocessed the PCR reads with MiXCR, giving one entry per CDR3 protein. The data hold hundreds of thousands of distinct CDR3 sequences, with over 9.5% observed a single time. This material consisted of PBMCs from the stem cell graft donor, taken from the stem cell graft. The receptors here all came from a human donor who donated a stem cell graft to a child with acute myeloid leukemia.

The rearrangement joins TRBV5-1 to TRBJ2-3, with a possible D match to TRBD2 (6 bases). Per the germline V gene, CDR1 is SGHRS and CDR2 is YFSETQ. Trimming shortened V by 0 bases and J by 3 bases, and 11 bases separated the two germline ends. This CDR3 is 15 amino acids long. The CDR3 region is CASSLAGVVTDTQYF. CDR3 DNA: TGCGCCAGCAGCTTGGCGGGAGTGGTGACAGATACGCAGTATTTT.

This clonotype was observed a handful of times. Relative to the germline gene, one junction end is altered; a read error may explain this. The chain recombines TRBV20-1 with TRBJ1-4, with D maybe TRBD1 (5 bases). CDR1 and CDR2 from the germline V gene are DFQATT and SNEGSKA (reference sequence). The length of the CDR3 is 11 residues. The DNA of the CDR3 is TGCAGTGCCAGAGGTGACAGTTTACTGTTTTTT. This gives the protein CSARGDSLLFF.

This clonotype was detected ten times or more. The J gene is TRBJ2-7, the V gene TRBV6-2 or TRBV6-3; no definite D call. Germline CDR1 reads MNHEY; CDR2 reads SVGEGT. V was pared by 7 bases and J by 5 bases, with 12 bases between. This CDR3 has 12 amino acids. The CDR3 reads CASTPGDHEQYF. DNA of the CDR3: TGTGCCAGCACCCCTGGGGATCACGAGCAGTACTTC.

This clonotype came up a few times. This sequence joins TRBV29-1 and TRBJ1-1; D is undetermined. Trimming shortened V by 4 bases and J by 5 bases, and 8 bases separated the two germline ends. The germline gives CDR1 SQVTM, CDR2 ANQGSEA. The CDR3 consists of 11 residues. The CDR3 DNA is TGCAGCGTTGGAGAGGCGACTGAAGCTTTCTTT. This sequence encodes CSVGEATEAFF. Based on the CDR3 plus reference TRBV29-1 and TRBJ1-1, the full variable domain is SAVISQKPSRDICQRGTSLTIQCQVDSQVTMMFWYRQQPGQSLTLIATANQGSEATYESGFVIDKFPISRPNLTFSTLTVSNMSPEDSSIYLCSVGEATEAFFGQGTRLTVV.

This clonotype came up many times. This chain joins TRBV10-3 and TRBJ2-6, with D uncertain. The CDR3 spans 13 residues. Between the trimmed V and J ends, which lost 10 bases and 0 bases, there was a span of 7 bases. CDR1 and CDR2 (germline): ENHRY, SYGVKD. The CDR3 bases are TGTGCCACCGTGTCCTCTGGGGCCAACGTCCTGACTTTC. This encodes CATVSSGANVLTF.

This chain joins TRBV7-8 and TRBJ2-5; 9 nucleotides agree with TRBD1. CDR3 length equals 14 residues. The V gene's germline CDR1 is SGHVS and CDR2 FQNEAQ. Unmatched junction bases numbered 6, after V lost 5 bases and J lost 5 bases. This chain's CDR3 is CASSPNRGRETQYF. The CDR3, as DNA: TGTGCCAGCAGCCCTAACAGGGGGCGGGAGACCCAGTACTTC.

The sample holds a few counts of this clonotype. CDR3 residues: CATSETLTGSSYEQYF. DNA for the CDR3: TGTGCCACCAGCGAGACCCTGACAGGATCCTCCTACGAGCAGTACTTC. The chain uses TRBV15 and TRBJ2-7, with D possibly TRBD1 on 6 matching bases. The CDR3 contains 16 residues. Trimming removed 5 bases from V and 0 bases from J, with 17 bases in between. CDR1 and CDR2 (germline): LNHNV, YYDKDF (reference sequence). Based on the CDR3 plus reference TRBV15 and TRBJ2-7, the full variable domain is DAMVIQNPRYQVTQFGKPVTLSCSQTLNHNVMYWYQQKSSQAPKLLFHYYDKDFNNEADTPDNFQSRRPNTSFCFLDIRSPGLGDTAMYLCATSETLTGSSYEQYFGPGTRLTVT.